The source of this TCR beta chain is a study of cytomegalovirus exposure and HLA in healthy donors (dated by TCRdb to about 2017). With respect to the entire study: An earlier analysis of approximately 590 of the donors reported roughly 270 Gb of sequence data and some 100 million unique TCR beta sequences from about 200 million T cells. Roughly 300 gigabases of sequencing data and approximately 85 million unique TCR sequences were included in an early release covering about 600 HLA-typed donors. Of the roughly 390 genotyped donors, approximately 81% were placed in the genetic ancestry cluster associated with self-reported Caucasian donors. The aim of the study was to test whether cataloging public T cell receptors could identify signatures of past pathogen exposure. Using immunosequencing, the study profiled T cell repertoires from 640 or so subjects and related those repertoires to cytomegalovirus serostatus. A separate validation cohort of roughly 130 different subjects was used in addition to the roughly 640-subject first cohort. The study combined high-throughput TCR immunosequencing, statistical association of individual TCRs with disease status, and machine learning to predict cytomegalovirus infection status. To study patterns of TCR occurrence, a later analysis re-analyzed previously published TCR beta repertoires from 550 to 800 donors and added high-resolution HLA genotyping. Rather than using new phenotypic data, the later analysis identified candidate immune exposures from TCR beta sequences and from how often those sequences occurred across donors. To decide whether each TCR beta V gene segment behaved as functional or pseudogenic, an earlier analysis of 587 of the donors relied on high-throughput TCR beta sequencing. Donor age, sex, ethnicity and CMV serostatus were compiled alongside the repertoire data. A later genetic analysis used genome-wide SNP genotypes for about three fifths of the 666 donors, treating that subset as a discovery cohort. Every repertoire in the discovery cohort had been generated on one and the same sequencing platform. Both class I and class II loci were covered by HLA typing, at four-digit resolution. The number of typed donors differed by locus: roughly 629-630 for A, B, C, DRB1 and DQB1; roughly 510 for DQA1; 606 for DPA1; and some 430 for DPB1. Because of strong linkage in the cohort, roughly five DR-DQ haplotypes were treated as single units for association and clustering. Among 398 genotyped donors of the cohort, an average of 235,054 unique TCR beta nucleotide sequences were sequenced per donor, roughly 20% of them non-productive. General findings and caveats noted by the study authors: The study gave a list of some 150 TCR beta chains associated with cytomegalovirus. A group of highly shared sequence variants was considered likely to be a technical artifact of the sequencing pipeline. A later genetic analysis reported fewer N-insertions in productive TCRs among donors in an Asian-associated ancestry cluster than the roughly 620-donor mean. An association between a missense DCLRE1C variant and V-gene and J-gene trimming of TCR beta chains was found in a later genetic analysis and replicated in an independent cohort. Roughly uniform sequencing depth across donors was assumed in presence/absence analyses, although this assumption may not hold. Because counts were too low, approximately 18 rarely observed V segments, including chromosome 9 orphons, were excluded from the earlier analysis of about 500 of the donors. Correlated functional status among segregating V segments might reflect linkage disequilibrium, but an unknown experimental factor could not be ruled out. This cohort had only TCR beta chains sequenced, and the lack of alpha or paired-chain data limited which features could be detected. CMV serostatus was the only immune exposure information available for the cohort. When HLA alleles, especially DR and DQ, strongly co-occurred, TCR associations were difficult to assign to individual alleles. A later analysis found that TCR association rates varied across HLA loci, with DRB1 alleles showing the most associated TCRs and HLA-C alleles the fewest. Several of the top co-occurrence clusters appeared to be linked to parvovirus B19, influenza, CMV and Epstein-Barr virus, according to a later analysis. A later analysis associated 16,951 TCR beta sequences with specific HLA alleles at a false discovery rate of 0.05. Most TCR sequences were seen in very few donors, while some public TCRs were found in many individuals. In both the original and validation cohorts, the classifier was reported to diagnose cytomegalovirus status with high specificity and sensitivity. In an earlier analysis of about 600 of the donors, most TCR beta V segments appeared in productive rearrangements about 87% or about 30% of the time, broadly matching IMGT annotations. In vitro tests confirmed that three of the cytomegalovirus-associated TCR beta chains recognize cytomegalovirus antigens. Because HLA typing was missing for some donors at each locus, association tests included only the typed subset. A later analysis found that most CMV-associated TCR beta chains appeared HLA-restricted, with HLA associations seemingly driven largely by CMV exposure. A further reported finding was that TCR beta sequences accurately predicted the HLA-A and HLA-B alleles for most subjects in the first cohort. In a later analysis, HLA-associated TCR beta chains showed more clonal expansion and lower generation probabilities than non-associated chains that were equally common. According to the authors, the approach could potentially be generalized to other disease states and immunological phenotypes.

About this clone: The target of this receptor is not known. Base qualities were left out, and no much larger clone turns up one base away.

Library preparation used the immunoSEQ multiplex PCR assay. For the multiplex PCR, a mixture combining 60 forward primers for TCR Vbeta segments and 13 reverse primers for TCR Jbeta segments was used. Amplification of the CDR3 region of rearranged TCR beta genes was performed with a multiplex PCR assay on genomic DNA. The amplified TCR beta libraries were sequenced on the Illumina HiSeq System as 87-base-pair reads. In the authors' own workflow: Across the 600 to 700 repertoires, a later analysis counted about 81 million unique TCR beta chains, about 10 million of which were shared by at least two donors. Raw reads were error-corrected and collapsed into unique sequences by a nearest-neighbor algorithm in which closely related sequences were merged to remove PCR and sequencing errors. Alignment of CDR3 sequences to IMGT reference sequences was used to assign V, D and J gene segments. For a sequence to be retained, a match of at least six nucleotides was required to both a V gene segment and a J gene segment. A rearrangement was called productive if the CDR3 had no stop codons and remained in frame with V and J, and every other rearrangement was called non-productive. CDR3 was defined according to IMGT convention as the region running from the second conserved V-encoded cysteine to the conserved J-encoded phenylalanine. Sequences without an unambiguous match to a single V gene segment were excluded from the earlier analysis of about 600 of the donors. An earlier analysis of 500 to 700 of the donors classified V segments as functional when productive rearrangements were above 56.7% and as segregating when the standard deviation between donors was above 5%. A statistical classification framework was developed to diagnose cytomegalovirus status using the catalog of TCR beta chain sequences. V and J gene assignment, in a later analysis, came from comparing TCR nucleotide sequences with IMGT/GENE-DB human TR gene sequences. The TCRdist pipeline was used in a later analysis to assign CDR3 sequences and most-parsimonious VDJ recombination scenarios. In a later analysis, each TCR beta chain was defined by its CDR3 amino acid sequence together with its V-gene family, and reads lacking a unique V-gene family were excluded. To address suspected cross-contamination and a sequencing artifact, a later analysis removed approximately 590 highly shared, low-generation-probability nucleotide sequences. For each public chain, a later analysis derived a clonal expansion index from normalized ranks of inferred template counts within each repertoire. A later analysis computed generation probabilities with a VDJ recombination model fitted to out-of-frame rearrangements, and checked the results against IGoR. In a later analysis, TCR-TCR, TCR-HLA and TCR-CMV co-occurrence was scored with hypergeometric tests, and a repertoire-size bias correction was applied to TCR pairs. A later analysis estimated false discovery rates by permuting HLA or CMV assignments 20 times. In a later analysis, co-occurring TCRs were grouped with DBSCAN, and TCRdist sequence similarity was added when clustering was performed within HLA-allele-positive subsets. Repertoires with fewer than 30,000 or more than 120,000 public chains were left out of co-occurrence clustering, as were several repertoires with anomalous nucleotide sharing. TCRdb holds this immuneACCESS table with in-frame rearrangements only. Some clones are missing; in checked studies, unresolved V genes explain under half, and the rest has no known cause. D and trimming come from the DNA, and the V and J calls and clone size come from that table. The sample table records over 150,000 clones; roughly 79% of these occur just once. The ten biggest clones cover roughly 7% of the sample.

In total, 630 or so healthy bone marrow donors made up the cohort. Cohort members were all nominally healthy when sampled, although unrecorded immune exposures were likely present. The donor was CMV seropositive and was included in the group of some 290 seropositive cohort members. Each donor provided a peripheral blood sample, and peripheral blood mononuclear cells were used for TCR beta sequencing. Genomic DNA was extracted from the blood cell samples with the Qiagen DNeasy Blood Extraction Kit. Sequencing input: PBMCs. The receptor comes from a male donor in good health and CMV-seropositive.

The nucleotide sequence reads as follows: TGTGCCAGCAGCTTAGATGTACTAACGCAGTATTTT. It translates as CASSLDVLTQYF. The V and J segments used are TRBV11-2 and TRBJ2-3; no D gene can be assigned with confidence. The CDR3 contains 12 residues, cysteine and phenylalanine counted. Only CDR3 DNA is held: 36 bases, read in frame from base 1. V and J are truncated by 0 bases and 9 bases respectively, leaving an intervening sequence of 7 bases. Based on the germline V gene, the CDR1 and CDR2 sequences are SGHAT and FQNNGV.